One and the same sample provided the 8 T cell receptor beta chains below, sequenced in a study of cytotoxic CD8 clonotypes in ibrutinib-treated CLL. TCRdb's table, derived via immunoSEQ multiplex PCR, lists solely in-frame clones and lacks some. The sample holds around 27,000 clones, approximately 70% seen once. The sequences come from PBMCs, collected at disease progression, from a patient treated with ibrutinib. The origin of the receptors is a human donor with chronic lymphocytic leukemia.

This chain connects TRBV18 to TRBJ2-5; D remains ambiguous. The CDR3 runs 13 residues. The germline gives CDR1 KGHSH, CDR2 LQKENI. V lost 4 bases, J lost 1 base, and 7 bases lay in between. In nucleotides, the CDR3 is TGTGCCAGCTCACAGGTTTCCCAAGAGACCCAGTACTTC. Translating it yields CASSQVSQETQYF.

The rearrangement links TRBV4-1 to TRBJ2-7, with D unresolved. The CDR3 sequence is 13 residues long. CDR1 and CDR2 from the germline V gene are MGHRA and YSYEKL. The V and J ends lost 4 bases and 0 bases respectively, with 7 bases between them. The CDR3 loop reads CASSRDTSYEQYF. CDR3 DNA: TGCGCCAGCAGCCGAGACACCTCCTACGAGCAGTACTTC.

The chain combines TRBV19 with TRBJ2-4; TRBD2 agrees at 7 bases. Looked up from germline, CDR1 is LNHDA and CDR2 is SQIVND (reference sequence). J lost 8 bases, V lost 4 bases, and 8 bases had no gene match. The CDR3 contains 14 residues. CDR3: CASSNPGLLDIQYF. CDR3 in DNA: TGTGCCAGTAGTAATCCGGGACTATTAGACATTCAGTACTTC.

This clone was counted between two and nine times. The chain has TRBV2 and TRBJ2-7; D possibly corresponds to TRBD2 (7 bases). Germline lookup yields CDR1 SNHLY and CDR2 FYNNEI. V lost 6 bases, J lost 0 bases, and 18 bases lay in between. The CDR3 runs 16 residues. The CDR3 loop is CASRPSGRGRSYEQYF. The DNA for the CDR3 is TGTGCCAGCAGACCCTCAGGGCGGGGGCGCTCCTACGAGCAGTACTTC.

This clone has a handful of counts. The V and J genes are TRBV29-1 and TRBJ2-7; D unresolved. The CDR3 consists of 12 residues. V gave up 2 bases and J gave up 3 bases, with 8 bases separating them. Germline-derived CDR1 and CDR2 are SQVTM and ANQGSEA. The DNA for the CDR3 is TGCAGCGTTGAATCCGGTCGCTACGAGCAGTACTTC. Encoded protein: CSVESGRYEQYF.

The chain couples TRBV7-3 to TRBJ2-7; no reliable D call. CDR1 is SGHTA and CDR2 is FQGTGA in the germline V gene. There are 13 residues in the CDR3. Trimming removed 1 base from V and 2 bases from J, with 6 bases in between. The CDR3 DNA reads as TGTGCCAGCAGCTTAAGTTTTACCTACGAGCAGTACTTC. Its protein is CASSLSFTYEQYF. The entire variable domain, with the rest obtained from reference TRBV7-3 and TRBJ2-7, is as follows: GAGVSQTPSNKVTEKGKYVELRCDPISGHTALYWYRQSLGQGPEFLIYFQGTGAADDSGLPNDRFFAVRPEGSVSTLKIQRTERGDSAVYLCASSLSFTYEQYFGPGTRLTVT.

In this sample, this clone turned up a few times. This rearrangement joins TRBV11-1 to TRBJ2-7; D unresolved. The CDR3 covers 12 residues. CDR1 is SGHAT and CDR2 is FQDESV in the germline V gene (reference sequence). The V end was cut by 4 bases, the J end by 2 bases, with 6 bases between. The CDR3 DNA follows: TGTGCCAGCAGCTCCTCTACCTACGAGCAGTACTTC. Residues: CASSSSTYEQYF.

V gene TRBV7-8 combines with J gene TRBJ1-4; D not certain. The V and J ends lost 5 bases and 10 bases respectively, with 8 bases between them. Looked up from germline, CDR1 is SGHVS and CDR2 is FQNEAQ. The CDR3 is 11 residues long. The CDR3 region is CASSREGKLFF. The CDR3 DNA follows: TGTGCCAGCAGCCGGGAAGGAAAACTGTTTTTT.